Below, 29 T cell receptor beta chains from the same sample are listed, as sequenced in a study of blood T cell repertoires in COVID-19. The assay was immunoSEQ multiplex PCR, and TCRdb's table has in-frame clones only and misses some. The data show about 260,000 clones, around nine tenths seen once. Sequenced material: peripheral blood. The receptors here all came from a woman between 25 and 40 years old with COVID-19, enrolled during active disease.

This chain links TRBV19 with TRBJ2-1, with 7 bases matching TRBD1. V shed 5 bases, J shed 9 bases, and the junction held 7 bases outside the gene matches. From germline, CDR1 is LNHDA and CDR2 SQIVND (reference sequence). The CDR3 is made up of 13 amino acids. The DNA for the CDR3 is TGTGCCAGTAGTGCACAGGGGTGGCTTGAGCAGTTCTTC. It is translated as CASSAQGWLEQFF.

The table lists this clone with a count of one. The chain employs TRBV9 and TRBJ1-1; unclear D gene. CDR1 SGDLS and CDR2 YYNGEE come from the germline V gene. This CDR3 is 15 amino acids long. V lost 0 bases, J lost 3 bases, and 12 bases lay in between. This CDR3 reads CASSVGTVPYTEAFF. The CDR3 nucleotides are TGTGCCAGCAGCGTAGGAACAGTCCCATACACTGAAGCTTTCTTT.

This chain's CDR3 is CASSLIADNTEAFF. Here the CDR3 DNA reads TGTGCCAGCAGTTTAATAGCAGATAACACTGAAGCTTTCTTT. This chain joins TRBV28 and TRBJ1-1; D is uncertain. The CDR3 totals 14 residues. CDR1 and CDR2 (germline): MDHEN, SYDVKM. Trimming left V 2 bases short and J 2 bases short, with 9 bases between. The full variable domain, rest sourced from reference TRBV28 and TRBJ1-1, is DVKVTQSSRYLVKRTGEKVFLECVQDMDHENMFWYRQDPGLGLRLIYFSYDVKMKEKGDIPEGYSVSREKKERFSLILESASTNQTSMYLCASSLIADNTEAFFGQGTRLTVV.

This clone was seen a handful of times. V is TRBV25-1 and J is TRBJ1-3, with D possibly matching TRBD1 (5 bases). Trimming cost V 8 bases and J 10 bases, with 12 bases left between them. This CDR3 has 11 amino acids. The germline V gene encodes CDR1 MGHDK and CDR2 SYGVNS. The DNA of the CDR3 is TGTGCCAGCGGGGAGGGGCCTACCATATATTTT. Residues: CASGEGPTIYF.

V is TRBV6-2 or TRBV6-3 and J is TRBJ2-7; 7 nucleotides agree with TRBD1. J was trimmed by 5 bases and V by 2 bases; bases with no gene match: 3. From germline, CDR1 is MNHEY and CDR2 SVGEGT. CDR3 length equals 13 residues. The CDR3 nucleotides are TGTGCCAGCAGTTACATAACAGGGGACGAGCAGTACTTC. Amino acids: CASSYITGDEQYF.

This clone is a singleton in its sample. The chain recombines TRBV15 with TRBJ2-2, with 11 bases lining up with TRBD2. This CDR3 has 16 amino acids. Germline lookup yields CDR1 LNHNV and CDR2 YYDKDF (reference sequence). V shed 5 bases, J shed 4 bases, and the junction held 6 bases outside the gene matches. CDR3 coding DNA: TGTGCCACCAGCTTCGGACTAGCGGGCGGCACCGGGGAGCTGTTTTTT. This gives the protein CATSFGLAGGTGELFF.

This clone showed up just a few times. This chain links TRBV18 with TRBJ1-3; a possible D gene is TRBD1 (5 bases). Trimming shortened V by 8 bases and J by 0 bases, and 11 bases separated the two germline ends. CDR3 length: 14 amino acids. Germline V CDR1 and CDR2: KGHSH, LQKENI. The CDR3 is CASRSGASGNTIYF. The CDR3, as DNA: TGTGCCAGCCGAAGCGGGGCCTCTGGAAACACCATATATTTT.

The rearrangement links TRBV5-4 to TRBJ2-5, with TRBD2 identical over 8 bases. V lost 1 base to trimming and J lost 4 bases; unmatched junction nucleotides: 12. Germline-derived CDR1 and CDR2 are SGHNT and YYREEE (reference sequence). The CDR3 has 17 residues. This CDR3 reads CASSLKLAVKVAETQYF. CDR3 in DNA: TGTGCCAGCAGCTTGAAACTAGCGGTCAAAGTGGCAGAGACCCAGTACTTC.

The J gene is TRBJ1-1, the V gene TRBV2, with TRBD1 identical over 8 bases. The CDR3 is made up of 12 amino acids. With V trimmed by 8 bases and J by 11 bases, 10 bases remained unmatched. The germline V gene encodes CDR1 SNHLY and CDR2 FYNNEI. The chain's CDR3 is CASPKARGRAFF. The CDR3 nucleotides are TGTGCCAGCCCGAAGGCCAGGGGGCGGGCTTTCTTT.

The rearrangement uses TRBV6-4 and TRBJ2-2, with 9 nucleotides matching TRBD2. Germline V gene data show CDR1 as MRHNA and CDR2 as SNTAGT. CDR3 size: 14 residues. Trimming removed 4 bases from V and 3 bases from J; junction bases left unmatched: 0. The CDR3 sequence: CASSVAGDTGELFF. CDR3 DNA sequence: TGTGCCAGCAGTGTAGCGGGAGACACCGGGGAGCTGTTTTTT.

CDR3 protein: CASSFTGAFGGELFF. CDR3 DNA: TGTGCCAGCAGCTTCACAGGGGCGTTCGGCGGGGAGCTGTTTTTT. J is TRBJ2-2 and V is TRBV11-2; 7 bases are a match to TRBD1. V lost 3 bases to trimming and J lost 7 bases; unmatched junction nucleotides: 8. CDR1 and CDR2 from the germline V gene are SGHAT and FQNNGV. The CDR3 contains 15 residues.

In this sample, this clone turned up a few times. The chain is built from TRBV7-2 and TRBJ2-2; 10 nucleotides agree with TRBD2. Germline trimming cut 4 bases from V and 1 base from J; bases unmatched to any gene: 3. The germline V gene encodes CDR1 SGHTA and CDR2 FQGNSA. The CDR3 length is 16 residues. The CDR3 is CASSSRTSGNTGELFF. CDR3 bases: TGTGCCAGCAGCTCTAGGACTAGCGGGAACACCGGGGAGCTGTTTTTT.

This CDR3 reads CASSETGKQYF. CDR3 sequence (DNA): TGTGCCAGTAGTGAAACAGGGAAGCAGTACTTC. The chain combines TRBV19 with TRBJ2-7; the D gene is possibly TRBD1 (6 bases). The germline V gene encodes CDR1 LNHDA and CDR2 SQIVND (reference sequence). The V end lost 5 bases, the J end lost 8 bases, and 10 bases lay between the germline ends. The CDR3 loop spans 11 amino acids.

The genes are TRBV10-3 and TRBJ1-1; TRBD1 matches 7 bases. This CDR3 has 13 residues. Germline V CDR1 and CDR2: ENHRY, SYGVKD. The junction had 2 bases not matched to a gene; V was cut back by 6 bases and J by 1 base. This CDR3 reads CAIRRQGNTEAFF. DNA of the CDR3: TGTGCCATCAGACGACAGGGGAACACTGAAGCTTTCTTT.

CDR3 DNA sequence: TGTGCCAGCAGTTGGGACAGGCCATTGTACAATGAGCAGTTCTTC. Translated, it gives CASSWDRPLYNEQFF. V usage is TRBV28 and J usage is TRBJ2-1, with 8 nucleotides matching TRBD1. The CDR3 totals 15 residues. Trimming removed 4 bases from V and 4 bases from J; junction bases left unmatched: 6. Germline lookup yields CDR1 MDHEN and CDR2 SYDVKM. The variable domain in full, with the rest retrieved from reference TRBV28 and TRBJ2-1, is DVKVTQSSRYLVKRTGEKVFLECVQDMDHENMFWYRQDPGLGLRLIYFSYDVKMKEKGDIPEGYSVSREKKERFSLILESASTNQTSMYLCASSWDRPLYNEQFFGPGTRLTVL.

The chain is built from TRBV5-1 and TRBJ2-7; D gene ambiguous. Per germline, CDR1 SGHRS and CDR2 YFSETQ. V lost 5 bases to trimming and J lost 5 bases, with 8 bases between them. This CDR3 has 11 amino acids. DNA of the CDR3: TGCGCCAGCAGATCCCTACACGAGCAGTACTTC. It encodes CASRSLHEQYF.

As DNA, the CDR3 is TGTGCCAGCAGCCCAAGACTACAGGGGCCCAGCTCCTACGAGCAGTACTTC. It specifies CASSPRLQGPSSYEQYF. The rearrangement uses TRBV7-8 and TRBJ2-7, with 7 bases identical to TRBD1. This CDR3 comprises 17 residues. Germline V gene sequence: CDR1 SGHVS, CDR2 FQNEAQ. Trimming cost V 5 bases and J 0 bases; bases outside gene matches: 13.

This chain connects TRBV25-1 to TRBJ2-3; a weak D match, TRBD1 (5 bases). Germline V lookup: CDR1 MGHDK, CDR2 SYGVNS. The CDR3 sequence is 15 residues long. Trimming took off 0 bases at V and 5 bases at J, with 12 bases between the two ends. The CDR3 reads CASSEYVTERDTQYF. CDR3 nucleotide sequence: TGTGCCAGCAGTGAATATGTGACAGAACGAGATACGCAGTATTTT.

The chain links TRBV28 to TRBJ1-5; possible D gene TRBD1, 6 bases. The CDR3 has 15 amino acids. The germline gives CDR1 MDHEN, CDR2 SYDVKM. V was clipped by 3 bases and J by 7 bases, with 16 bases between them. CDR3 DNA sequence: TGTGCCAGCAGTTTCGGGGGGGGCGCCGGACAGCCCCAGCATTTT. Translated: CASSFGGGAGQPQHF.

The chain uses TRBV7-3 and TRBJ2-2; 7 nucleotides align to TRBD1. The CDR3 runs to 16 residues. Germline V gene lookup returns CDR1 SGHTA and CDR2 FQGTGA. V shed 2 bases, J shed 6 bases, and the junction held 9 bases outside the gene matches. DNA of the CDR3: TGTGCCAGCAGCTTATCCCGGGACAGCGACTCCGGGGAGCTGTTTTTT. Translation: CASSLSRDSDSGELFF. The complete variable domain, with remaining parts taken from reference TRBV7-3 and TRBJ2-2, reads GAGVSQTPSNKVTEKGKYVELRCDPISGHTALYWYRQSLGQGPEFLIYFQGTGAADDSGLPNDRFFAVRPEGSVSTLKIQRTERGDSAVYLCASSLSRDSDSGELFFGEGSRLTVL.

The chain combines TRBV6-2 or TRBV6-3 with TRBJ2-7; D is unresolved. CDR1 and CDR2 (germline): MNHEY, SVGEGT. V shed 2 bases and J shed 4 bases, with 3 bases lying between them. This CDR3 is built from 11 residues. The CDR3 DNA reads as TGTGCCAGCAGTTACGTATACGAGCAGTACTTC. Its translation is CASSYVYEQYF.

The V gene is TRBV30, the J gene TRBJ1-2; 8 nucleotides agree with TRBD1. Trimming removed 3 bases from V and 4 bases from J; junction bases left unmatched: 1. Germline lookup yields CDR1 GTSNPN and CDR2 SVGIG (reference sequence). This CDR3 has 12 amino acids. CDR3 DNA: TGTGCCTGGAGGGGACAGGCCTATGGCTACACCTTC. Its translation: CAWRGQAYGYTF.

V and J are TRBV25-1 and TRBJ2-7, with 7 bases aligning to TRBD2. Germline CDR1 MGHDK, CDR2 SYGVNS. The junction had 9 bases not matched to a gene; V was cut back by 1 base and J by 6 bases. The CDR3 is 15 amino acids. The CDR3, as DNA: TGTGCCAGCAGTGAATGGGGCGGGAGTTTCTCCGAGCAGTACTTC. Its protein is CASSEWGGSFSEQYF.

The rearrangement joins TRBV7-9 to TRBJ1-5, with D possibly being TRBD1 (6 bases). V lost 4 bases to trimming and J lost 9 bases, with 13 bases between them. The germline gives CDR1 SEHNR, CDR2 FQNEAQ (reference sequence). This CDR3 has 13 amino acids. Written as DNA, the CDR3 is TGTGCCAGCAGCTCAGGGGCCTCCCGGCCCCAGCATTTT. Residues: CASSSGASRPQHF.

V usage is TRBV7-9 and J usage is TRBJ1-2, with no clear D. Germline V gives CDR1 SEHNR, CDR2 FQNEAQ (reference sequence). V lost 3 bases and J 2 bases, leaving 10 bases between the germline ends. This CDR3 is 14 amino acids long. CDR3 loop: CASSFGDGNYGYTF. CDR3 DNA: TGTGCCAGCAGCTTCGGGGATGGGAACTATGGCTACACCTTC. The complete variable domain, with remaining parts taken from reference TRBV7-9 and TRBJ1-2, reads DTGVSQNPRHKITKRGQNVTFRCDPISEHNRLYWYRQTLGQGPEFLTYFQNEAQLEKSRLLSDRFSAERPKGSFSTLEIQRTEQGDSAMYLCASSFGDGNYGYTFGSGTRLTVV.

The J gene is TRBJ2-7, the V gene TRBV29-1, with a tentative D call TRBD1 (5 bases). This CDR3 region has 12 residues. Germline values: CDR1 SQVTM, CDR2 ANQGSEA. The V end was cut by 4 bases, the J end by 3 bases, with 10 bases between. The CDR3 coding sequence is TGCAGCGTTGTAAAGGGGATCTACGAGCAGTACTTC. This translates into CSVVKGIYEQYF.

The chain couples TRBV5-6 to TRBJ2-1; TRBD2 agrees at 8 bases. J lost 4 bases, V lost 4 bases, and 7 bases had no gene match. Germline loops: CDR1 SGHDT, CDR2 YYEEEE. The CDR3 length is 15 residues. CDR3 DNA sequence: TGTGCCAGCAGCCGGGGACTAGGATCTTACAATGAGCAGTTCTTC. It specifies CASSRGLGSYNEQFF.

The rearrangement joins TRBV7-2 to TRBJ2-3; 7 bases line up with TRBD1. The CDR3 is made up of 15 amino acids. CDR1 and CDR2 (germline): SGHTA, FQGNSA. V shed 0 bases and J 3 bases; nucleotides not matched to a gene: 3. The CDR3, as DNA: TGTGCCAGCAGCTTAGCTGGCAGGGGGACAGATACGCAGTATTTT. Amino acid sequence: CASSLAGRGTDTQYF. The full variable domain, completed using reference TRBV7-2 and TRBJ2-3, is GAGVSQSPSNKVTEKGKDVELRCDPISGHTALYWYRQSLGQGLEFLIYFQGNSAPDKSGLPSDRFSAERTGGSVSTLTIQRTQQEDSAVYLCASSLAGRGTDTQYFGPGTRLTVL.

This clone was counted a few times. The CDR3 protein is CASSLRGRTEAFF. The CDR3 DNA follows: TGTGCCAGCAGCTTAAGGGGGAGAACTGAAGCTTTCTTT. The rearrangement joins TRBV7-2 to TRBJ1-1; tentative D call: TRBD1 (6 bases). Trimming stripped 2 bases from V and 5 bases from J, with 9 bases between. This CDR3 has 13 residues. CDR1 is SGHTA and CDR2 is FQGNSA in the germline V gene.